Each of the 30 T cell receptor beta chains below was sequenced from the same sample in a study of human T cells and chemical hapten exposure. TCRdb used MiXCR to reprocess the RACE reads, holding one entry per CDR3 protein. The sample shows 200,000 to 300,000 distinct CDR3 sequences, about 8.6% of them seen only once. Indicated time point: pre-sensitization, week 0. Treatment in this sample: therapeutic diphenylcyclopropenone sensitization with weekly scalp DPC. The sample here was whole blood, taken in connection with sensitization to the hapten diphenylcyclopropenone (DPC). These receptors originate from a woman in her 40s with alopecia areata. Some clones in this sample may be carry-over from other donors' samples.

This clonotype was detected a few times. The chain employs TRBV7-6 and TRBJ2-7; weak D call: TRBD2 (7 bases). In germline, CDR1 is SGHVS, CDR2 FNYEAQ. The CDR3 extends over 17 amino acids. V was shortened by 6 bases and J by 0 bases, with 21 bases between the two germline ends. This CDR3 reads CASSSPRGGLSSYEQYF. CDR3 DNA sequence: TGTGCCAGCAGTTCCCCACGCGGGGGCCTCTCCTCCTACGAGCAGTACTTC.

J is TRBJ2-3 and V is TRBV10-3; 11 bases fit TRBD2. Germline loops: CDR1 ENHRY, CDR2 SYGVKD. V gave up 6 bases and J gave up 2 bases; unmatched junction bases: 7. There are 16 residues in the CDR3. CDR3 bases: TGTGCCATCAGATCTTCGGGACTAGCGGCCACAGATACGCAGTATTTT. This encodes CAIRSSGLAATDTQYF.

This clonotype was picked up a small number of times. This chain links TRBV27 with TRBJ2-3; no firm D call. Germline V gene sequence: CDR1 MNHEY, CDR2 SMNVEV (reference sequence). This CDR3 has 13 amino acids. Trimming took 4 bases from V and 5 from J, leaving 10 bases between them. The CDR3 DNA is TGTGCCAGCAGTTGGTCAGCCCGAGATACGCAGTATTTT. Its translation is CASSWSARDTQYF.

The chain's CDR3 is CAISEDPYNEQFF. CDR3 DNA: TGTGCCATCAGTGAGGATCCCTACAATGAGCAGTTCTTC. This chain connects TRBV10-3 to TRBJ2-1; D gene unclear. The CDR3 has 13 residues. Trimming cost V 2 bases and J 2 bases, with 4 bases left between them. Germline CDR1 ENHRY, CDR2 SYGVKD.

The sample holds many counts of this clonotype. CDR3 loop: CASSLALGTEAFF. DNA for the CDR3: TGTGCCAGCAGCTTAGCTCTGGGAACTGAAGCTTTCTTT. The rearrangement links TRBV11-3 to TRBJ1-1; D uncertain. V was cut by 1 base and J by 5 bases, with 8 bases left in between. CDR3 length: 13 residues. The germline V gene encodes CDR1 SGHNT and CDR2 YENEEA.

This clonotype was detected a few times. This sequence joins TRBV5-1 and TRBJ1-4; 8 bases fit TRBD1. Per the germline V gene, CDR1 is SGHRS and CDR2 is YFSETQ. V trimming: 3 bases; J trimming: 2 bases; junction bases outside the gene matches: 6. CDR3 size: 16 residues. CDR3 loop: CASSWQGATTNEKLFF. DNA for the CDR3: TGCGCCAGCAGCTGGCAGGGGGCGACCACTAATGAAAAACTGTTTTTT. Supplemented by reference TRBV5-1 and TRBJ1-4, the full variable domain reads KAGVTQTPRYLIKTRGQQVTLSCSPISGHRSVSWYQQTPGQGLQFLFEYFSETQRNKGNFPGRFSGRQFSNSRSEMNVSTLELGDSALYLCASSWQGATTNEKLFFGSGTQLSVL.

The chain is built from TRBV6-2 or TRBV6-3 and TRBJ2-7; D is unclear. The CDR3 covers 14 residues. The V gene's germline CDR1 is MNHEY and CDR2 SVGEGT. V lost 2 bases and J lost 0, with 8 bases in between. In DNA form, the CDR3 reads TGTGCCAGCAGTTACGGTGGCCGCTCCTACGAGCAGTACTTC. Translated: CASSYGGRSYEQYF.

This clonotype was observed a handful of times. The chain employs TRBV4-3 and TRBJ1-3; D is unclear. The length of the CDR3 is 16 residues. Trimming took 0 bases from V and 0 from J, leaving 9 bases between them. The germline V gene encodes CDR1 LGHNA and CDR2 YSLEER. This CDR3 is CASSQDRHSSGNTIYF. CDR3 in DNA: TGCGCCAGCAGCCAAGATCGCCACAGCTCTGGAAACACCATATATTTT.

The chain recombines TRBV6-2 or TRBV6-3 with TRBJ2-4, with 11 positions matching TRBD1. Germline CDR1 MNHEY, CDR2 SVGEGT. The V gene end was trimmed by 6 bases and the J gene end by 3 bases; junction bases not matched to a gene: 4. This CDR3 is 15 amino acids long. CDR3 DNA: TGTGCCAGCAGCACGGGACAGGGGGTCAAAAACATTCAGTACTTC. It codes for CASSTGQGVKNIQYF.

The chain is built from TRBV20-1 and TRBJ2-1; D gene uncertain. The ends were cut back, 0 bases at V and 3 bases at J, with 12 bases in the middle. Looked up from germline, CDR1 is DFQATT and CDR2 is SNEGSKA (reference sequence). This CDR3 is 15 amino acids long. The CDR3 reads CSARDIGSNYNEQFF. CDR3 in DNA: TGCAGTGCTAGAGATATCGGGTCGAACTACAATGAGCAGTTCTTC.

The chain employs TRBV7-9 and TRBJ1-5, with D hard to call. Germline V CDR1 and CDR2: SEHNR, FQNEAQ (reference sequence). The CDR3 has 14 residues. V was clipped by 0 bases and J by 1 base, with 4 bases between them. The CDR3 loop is CASSLAASNQPQHF. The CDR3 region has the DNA TGTGCCAGCAGCTTAGCGGCCAGCAATCAGCCCCAGCATTTT.

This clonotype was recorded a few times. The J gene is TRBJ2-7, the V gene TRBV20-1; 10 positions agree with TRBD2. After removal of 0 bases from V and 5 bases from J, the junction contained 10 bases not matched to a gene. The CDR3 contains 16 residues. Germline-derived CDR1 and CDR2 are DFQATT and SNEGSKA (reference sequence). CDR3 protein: CSARDSPSGSFDEQYF. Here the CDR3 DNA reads TGCAGTGCTAGAGATAGCCCTAGCGGGAGTTTCGACGAGCAGTACTTC.

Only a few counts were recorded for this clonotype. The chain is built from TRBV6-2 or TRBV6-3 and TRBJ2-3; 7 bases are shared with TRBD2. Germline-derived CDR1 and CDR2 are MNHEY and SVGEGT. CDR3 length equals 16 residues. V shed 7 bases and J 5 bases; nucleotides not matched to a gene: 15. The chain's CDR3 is CASTRKAPGGGDTQYF. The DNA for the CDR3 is TGTGCCAGCACCCGGAAGGCCCCGGGAGGAGGAGATACGCAGTATTTT.

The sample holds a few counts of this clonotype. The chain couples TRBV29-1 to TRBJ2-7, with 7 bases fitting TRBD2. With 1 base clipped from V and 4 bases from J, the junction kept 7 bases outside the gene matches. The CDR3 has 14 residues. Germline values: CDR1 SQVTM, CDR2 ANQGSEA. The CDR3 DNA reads TGCAGCGTTGAAGTAGGGACTACCTATTACGAGCAGTACTTC. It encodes CSVEVGTTYYEQYF.

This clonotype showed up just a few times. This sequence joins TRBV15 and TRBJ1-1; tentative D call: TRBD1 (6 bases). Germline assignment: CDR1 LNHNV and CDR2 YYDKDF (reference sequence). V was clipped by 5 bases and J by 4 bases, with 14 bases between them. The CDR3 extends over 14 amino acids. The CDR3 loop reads CATSALRGGTEAFF. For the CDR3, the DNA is TGTGCCACCAGCGCCTTGAGGGGGGGCACTGAAGCTTTCTTT. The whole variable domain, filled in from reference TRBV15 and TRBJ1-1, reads DAMVIQNPRYQVTQFGKPVTLSCSQTLNHNVMYWYQQKSSQAPKLLFHYYDKDFNNEADTPDNFQSRRPNTSFCFLDIRSPGLGDTAMYLCATSALRGGTEAFFGQGTRLTVV.

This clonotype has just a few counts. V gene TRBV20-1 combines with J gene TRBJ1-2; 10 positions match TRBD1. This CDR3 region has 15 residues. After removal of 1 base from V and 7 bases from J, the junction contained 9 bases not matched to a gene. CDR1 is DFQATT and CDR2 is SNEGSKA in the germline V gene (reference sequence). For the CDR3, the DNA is TGCAGTGCTAGAGGTCGACAGGGGGCGCCTTTTGGCTACACCTTC. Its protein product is CSARGRQGAPFGYTF.

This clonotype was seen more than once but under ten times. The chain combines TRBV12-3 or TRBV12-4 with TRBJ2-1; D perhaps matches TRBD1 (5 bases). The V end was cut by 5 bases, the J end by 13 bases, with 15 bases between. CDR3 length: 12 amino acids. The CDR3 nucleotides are TGTGCCAGCAGTCCAGGGTCCCTAGTTCAGTTCTTC. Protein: CASSPGSLVQFF.

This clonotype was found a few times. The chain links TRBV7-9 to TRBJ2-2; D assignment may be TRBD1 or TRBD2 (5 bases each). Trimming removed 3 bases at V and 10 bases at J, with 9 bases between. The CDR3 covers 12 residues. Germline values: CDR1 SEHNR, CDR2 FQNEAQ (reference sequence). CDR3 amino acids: CASSFGTVELFF. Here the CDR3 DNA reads TGTGCCAGCAGCTTCGGGACGGTGGAGCTGTTTTTT.

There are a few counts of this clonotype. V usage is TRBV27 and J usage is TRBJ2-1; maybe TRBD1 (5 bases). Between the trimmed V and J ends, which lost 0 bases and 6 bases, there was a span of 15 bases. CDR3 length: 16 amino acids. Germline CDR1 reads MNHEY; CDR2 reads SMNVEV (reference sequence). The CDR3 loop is CASSLSGLEVRNEQFF. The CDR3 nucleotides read TGTGCCAGCAGTTTATCGGGGCTAGAAGTCCGCAATGAGCAGTTCTTC.

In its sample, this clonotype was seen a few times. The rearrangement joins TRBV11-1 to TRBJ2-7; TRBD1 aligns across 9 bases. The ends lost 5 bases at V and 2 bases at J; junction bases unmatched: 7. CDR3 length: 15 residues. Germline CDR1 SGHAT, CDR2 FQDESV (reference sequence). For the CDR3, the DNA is TGTGCCAGCAGCCTACCGGGACAGGGCACCTACGAGCAGTACTTC. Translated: CASSLPGQGTYEQYF. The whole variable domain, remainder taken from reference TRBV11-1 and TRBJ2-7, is EAEVAQSPRYKITEKSQAVAFWCDPISGHATLYWYRQILGQGPELLVQFQDESVVDDSQLPKDRFSAERLKGVDSTLKIQPAELGDSAMYLCASSLPGQGTYEQYFGPGTRLTVT.

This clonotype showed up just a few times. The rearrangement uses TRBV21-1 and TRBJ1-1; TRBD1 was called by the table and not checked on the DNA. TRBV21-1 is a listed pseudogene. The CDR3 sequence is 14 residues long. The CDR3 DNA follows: TGTGCCAGCAGCCCTTCAGGGGTGAACACTGAAGCTTTCTTT. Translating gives CASSPSGVNTEAFF.

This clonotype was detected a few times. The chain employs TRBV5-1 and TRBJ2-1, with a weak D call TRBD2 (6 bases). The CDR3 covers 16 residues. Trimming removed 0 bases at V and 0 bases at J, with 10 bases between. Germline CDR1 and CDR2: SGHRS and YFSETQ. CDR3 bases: TGCGCCAGCAGCTTGGCGGGGGAGAGCTCCTACAATGAGCAGTTCTTC. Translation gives CASSLAGESSYNEQFF.

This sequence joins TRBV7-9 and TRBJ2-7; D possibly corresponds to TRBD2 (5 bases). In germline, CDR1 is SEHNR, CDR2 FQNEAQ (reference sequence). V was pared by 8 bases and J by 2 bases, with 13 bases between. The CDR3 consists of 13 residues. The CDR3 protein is CASGEPAAYEQYF. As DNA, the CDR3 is TGTGCCAGCGGGGAGCCGGCTGCCTACGAGCAGTACTTC.

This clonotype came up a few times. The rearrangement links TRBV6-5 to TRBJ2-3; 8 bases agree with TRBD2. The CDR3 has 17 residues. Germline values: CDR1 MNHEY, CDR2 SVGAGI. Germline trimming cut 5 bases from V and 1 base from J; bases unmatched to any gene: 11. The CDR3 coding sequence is TGTGCCAGCAGTGACCCTGGGCTAGCGGGCCGCACAGATACGCAGTATTTT. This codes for CASSDPGLAGRTDTQYF.

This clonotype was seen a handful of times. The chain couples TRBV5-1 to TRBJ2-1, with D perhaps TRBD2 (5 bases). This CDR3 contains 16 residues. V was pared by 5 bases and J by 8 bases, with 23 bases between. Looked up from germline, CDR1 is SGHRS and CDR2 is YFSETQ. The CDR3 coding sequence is TGCGCCAGCAGACCCGTCCAACTAACTAGTCCCCATGAGCAGTTCTTC. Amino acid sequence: CASRPVQLTSPHEQFF.

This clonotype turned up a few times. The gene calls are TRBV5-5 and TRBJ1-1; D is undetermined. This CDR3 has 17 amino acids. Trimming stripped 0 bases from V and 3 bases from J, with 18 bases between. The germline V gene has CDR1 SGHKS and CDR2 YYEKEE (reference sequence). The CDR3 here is CASSLGPTLGVDTEAFF. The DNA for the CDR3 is TGTGCCAGCAGCTTGGGACCGACACTGGGCGTCGACACTGAAGCTTTCTTT.

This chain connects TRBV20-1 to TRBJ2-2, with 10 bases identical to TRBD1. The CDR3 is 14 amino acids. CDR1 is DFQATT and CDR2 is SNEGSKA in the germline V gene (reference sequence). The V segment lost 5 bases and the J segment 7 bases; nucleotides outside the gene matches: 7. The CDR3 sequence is CSAADRGGLGELFF. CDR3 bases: TGCAGTGCTGCGGACAGGGGGGGTCTCGGGGAGCTGTTTTTT.

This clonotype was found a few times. The CDR3 DNA sequence: TGTGCCAGCACTGAGGGACTAGCGGGATACAATGAGCAGTTCTTC. It translates to CASTEGLAGYNEQFF. The gene calls are TRBV6-1 and TRBJ2-1; 13 positions match TRBD2. Trimming cost V 7 bases and J 4 bases; bases outside gene matches: 4. The CDR3 totals 15 residues. Germline loops: CDR1 MNHNS, CDR2 SASEGT.

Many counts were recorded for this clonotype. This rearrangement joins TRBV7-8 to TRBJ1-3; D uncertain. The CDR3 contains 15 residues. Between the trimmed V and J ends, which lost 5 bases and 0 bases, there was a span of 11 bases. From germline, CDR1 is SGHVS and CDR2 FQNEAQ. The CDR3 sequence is CASSRGFSSGNTIYF. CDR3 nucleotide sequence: TGTGCCAGCAGCCGCGGGTTCAGCTCTGGAAACACCATATATTTT. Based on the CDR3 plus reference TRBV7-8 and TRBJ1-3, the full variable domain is GAGVSQSPRYKVAKRGQDVALRCDPISGHVSLFWYQQALGQGPEFLTYFQNEAQLDKSGLPSDRFFAERPEGSVSTLKIQRTQQEDSAVYLCASSRGFSSGNTIYFGEGSWLTVV.

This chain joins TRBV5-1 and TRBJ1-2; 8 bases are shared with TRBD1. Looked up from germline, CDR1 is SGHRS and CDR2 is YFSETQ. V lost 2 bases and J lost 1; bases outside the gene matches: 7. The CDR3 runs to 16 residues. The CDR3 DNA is TGCGCCAGCAGCTTTGGACAGGGCGCTGTTAACTATGGCTACACCTTC. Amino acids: CASSFGQGAVNYGYTF.